A single sample is the source of the 19 T cell receptor beta chains below, sequenced in a study of early T cells in non-severe SARS-CoV-2 infection. Each CDR3 protein is one row after TCRdb ran MiXCR on the 5' RACE reads. Altogether around 19,000 distinct CDR3 sequences are present, 4.8% being singletons, with the ten largest covering roughly 5%. The sample was whole blood. These receptors originate from an adult who was a healthcare worker with PCR-confirmed SARS-CoV-2 infection or an uninfected control (not recorded which).

This clonotype was recorded many times. V and J are TRBV5-1 and TRBJ1-4; no reliable D call. The CDR3 runs to 13 residues. CDR1 is SGHRS, CDR2 YFSETQ, per germline. Trimming stripped 4 bases from V and 3 bases from J, with 7 bases between. The CDR3 nucleotides read TGCGCCAGCAGCCAGGACCCTAATGAAAAACTGTTTTTT. This sequence encodes CASSQDPNEKLFF. Variable domain in full (rest from reference TRBV5-1 and TRBJ1-4): KAGVTQTPRYLIKTRGQQVTLSCSPISGHRSVSWYQQTPGQGLQFLFEYFSETQRNKGNFPGRFSGRQFSNSRSEMNVSTLELGDSALYLCASSQDPNEKLFFGSGTQLSVL.

At least ten counts were recorded for this clonotype. The genes are TRBV18 and TRBJ1-1; D is possibly TRBD1 (5 bases). The V end lost 4 bases, the J end lost 0 bases, and 24 bases lay between the germline ends. CDR1 and CDR2 from the germline V gene are KGHSH and LQKENI. The CDR3 length is 19 residues. This CDR3 reads CASSLVGPPLSQMNTEAFF. The DNA for the CDR3 is TGTGCCAGCTCACTCGTGGGGCCTCCTCTTTCCCAGATGAACACTGAAGCTTTCTTT.

This clonotype has at least ten counts. This chain links TRBV11-2 with TRBJ2-5; 9 bases are a match to TRBD1. This CDR3 is built from 17 residues. Unmatched junction bases numbered 14, after V lost 5 bases and J lost 4 bases. Germline V gives CDR1 SGHAT, CDR2 FQNNGV. The CDR3 nucleotides are TGTGCCAGCAGCCAGTTCCCACAGGGGGCATTGGGAGAGACCCAGTACTTC. Residues: CASSQFPQGALGETQYF.

This clonotype was detected ten times or more. This chain links TRBV11-2 with TRBJ2-3; TRBD2 agrees at 11 bases. Per germline, CDR1 SGHAT and CDR2 FQNNGV. Trimming removed 5 bases from V and 6 bases from J; junction bases left unmatched: 10. CDR3 length: 16 amino acids. For the CDR3, the DNA is TGTGCCAGCAGCCCATTACTAGCGGGGGACCGGGATACGCAGTATTTT. Amino acids: CASSPLLAGDRDTQYF.

The CDR3 loop is CASSAGENQPQHF. The CDR3, as DNA: TGTGCCAGCAGTGCAGGGGAAAATCAGCCCCAGCATTTT. The chain employs TRBV6-4 and TRBJ1-5; D possibly corresponds to TRBD1 (6 bases). V was shortened by 4 bases and J by 4 bases, with 8 bases between the two germline ends. The CDR3 runs 13 residues. Germline V CDR1 and CDR2: MRHNA, SNTAGT.

This clonotype was detected a few times. This rearrangement joins TRBV29-1 to TRBJ2-1, with 10 bases identical to TRBD1. Germline-derived CDR1 and CDR2 are SQVTM and ANQGSEA. J lost 0 bases, V lost 5 bases, and 7 bases had no gene match. This CDR3 is built from 16 residues. The chain's CDR3 is CSVTGTGAGSYNEQFF. The CDR3 DNA reads as TGCAGCGTTACCGGGACAGGGGCCGGCTCCTACAATGAGCAGTTCTTC.

The table lists this clonotype with a few counts. The chain employs TRBV10-3 and TRBJ2-1, with 9 bases matching TRBD2. The trim removed 3 bases at V and 7 bases at J, leaving 7 bases unmatched. The CDR3 is 15 residues long. Germline CDR1 is ENHRY and CDR2 is SYGVKD. In DNA, the CDR3 is TGTGCCATCAGTGATCTGGCTAGCGGGGTGAATGAGCAGTTCTTC. Translation: CAISDLASGVNEQFF.

This clonotype has ten or more counts. The rearrangement uses TRBV12-5 and TRBJ2-7; 10 nucleotides agree with TRBD2. Germline trimming cut 5 bases from V and 2 bases from J; bases unmatched to any gene: 6. The germline V gene has CDR1 LGHNT and CDR2 FRNRAP. CDR3 length equals 15 residues. Here the CDR3 reads CASGLGLAETYEQYF. The CDR3 DNA is TGTGCTAGTGGTCTCGGACTAGCGGAGACCTACGAGCAGTACTTC.

This clonotype has only a few counts. The chain has TRBV11-3 and TRBJ2-5; weak D call: TRBD1 (7 bases). The germline V gene has CDR1 SGHNT and CDR2 YENEEA. The CDR3 covers 14 residues. V gave up 5 bases and J gave up 5 bases, with 15 bases separating them. The CDR3 protein is CASSPEAGGETQYF. The CDR3 nucleotides are TGTGCCAGCAGCCCAGAAGCAGGGGGGGAGACCCAGTACTTC.

In this sample, this clonotype is medium-sized (0.01 to 0.1%). The V gene is TRBV29-1, the J gene TRBJ2-3, with TRBD2 matching 8 bases. Germline assignment: CDR1 SQVTM and CDR2 ANQGSEA. The CDR3 is 16 residues long. V gave up 4 bases and J gave up 1 base; unmatched junction bases: 10. CDR3 protein: CSVGTSMGLGTDTQYF. The DNA of the CDR3 is TGCAGCGTTGGAACTTCAATGGGACTAGGCACAGATACGCAGTATTTT.

By share, this clonotype ranks as medium-sized (0.01 to 0.1%). The rearrangement links TRBV5-1 to TRBJ2-5, with D maybe TRBD1 (5 bases). CDR1 SGHRS and CDR2 YFSETQ come from the germline V gene. Trimming left V 5 bases short and J 5 bases short, with 16 bases between. The CDR3 is made up of 14 amino acids. The CDR3 here is CASSSTDLLETQYF. Written as DNA, the CDR3 is TGCGCCAGCAGTTCGACAGATCTCCTGGAGACCCAGTACTTC.

V is TRBV28 and J is TRBJ2-1; the D is unclear. Germline CDR1 and CDR2: MDHEN and SYDVKM. Deletions cut 4 bases from V and 10 bases from J, with 20 bases between. The length of the CDR3 is 15 residues. DNA for the CDR3: TGTGCCAGCAGTTCGGAGACTCTCCTCTCTCTGGAGCAGTTCTTC. It encodes CASSSETLLSLEQFF.

This clonotype was seen at least ten times. The rearrangement links TRBV3-1 to TRBJ1-5, with D perhaps TRBD1 (5 bases). V dropped 6 bases and J dropped 5 bases, with 20 bases sitting between them. CDR1 and CDR2 from the germline V gene are LGHDT and YNNKEL (reference sequence). The CDR3 loop spans 16 amino acids. The CDR3 protein is CASSPYKGPTHQPQHF. The CDR3 DNA follows: TGTGCCAGCAGTCCTTATAAGGGACCGACCCATCAGCCCCAGCATTTT.

This clonotype was counted many times. The V call is TRBV5-1, the J call TRBJ2-5; the D is unclear. Per germline, CDR1 SGHRS and CDR2 YFSETQ. CDR3 length: 15 amino acids. Between the trimmed V and J ends, which lost 3 bases and 2 bases, there was a span of 14 bases. CDR3 residues: CASSSSGRNQETQYF. CDR3 bases: TGCGCCAGCAGCTCTTCAGGACGTAATCAAGAGACCCAGTACTTC.

This clonotype was counted ten times or more. J is TRBJ1-5 and V is TRBV6-2 or TRBV6-3, with TRBD1 matching 10 bases. Trimming cost V 4 bases and J 2 bases; bases outside gene matches: 5. The CDR3 loop spans 16 amino acids. Germline V gives CDR1 MNHEY, CDR2 SVGEGT. The CDR3 is CASSSRDRGGNQPQHF. CDR3 in DNA: TGTGCCAGCAGTTCCCGGGACAGGGGAGGCAATCAGCCCCAGCATTTT.

The CDR3, as DNA: TGTGCCAGCAGGGACGGCTCCTACGAGCAGTACTTC. Translating gives CASRDGSYEQYF. V usage is TRBV6-2 or TRBV6-3 and J usage is TRBJ2-7; D uncertain. Germline loops: CDR1 MNHEY, CDR2 SVGEGT. Trimming removed 6 bases at V and 0 bases at J, with 6 bases between. There are 12 residues in the CDR3.

This clonotype was detected a few times. The CDR3 reads CASSLGGGQNIQYF. CDR3 in DNA: TGTGCCAGCAGTCTCGGGGGGGGGCAAAACATTCAGTACTTC. This chain uses TRBV6-1 with TRBJ2-4; 8 nucleotides agree with TRBD2. Germline values: CDR1 MNHNS, CDR2 SASEGT. After removal of 5 bases from V and 5 bases from J, the junction contained 5 bases not matched to a gene. The CDR3 sequence is 14 residues long.

There are a few counts of this clonotype. The J gene is TRBJ2-2, the V gene TRBV6-6, with no clear D. Germline assignment: CDR1 MNHNY and CDR2 SVGAGI (reference sequence). Trimming stripped 7 bases from V and 7 bases from J, with 7 bases between. The CDR3 covers 11 residues. The DNA of the CDR3 is TGTGCCAGCACTTATTTCGGGGAGCTGTTTTTT. Its translation: CASTYFGELFF.

There are a few counts of this clonotype. The chain recombines TRBV5-6 with TRBJ1-6; tentatively, D is TRBD1 (6 bases). Germline V CDR1 and CDR2: SGHDT, YYEEEE. This CDR3 is 15 amino acids long. Between the trimmed V and J ends, which lost 4 bases and 9 bases, there was a span of 17 bases. CDR3 loop: CASSRGRRDGSPLHF. The CDR3 DNA reads TGTGCCAGCAGCCGGGGGCGCAGGGATGGTTCACCCCTCCACTTT.